Below are 27 T cell receptor beta chains sequenced from a single sample in a study of shared clonotypes between healthy human individuals. The method was immunoSEQ multiplex PCR; TCRdb's version includes in-frame clones alone and lacks a portion of them. The sample records approximately 1,500,000 clones, 95% to 99% being singletons. The sequenced material came from naive CD4+ T cells sorted from blood. Stated subset: CD45RA+ positively selected. These receptors were collected from a man under 40 in good health.

The chain couples TRBV15 to TRBJ2-7; D not certain. The CDR3 runs to 14 residues. Trimming pared 1 base from V and 3 bases from J, leaving 10 bases between. Germline CDR1 and CDR2: LNHNV and YYDKDF (reference sequence). As DNA, the CDR3 is TGTGCCACCAGCAGAGCCTCCACAAGCTACGAGCAGTACTTC. It translates to CATSRASTSYEQYF.

The rearrangement joins TRBV19 to TRBJ2-7; D uncertain. This CDR3 is built from 16 residues. The V gene lost 5 bases and the J gene lost 0 bases, with 17 bases spanning the gap. CDR1 LNHDA and CDR2 SQIVND come from the germline V gene (reference sequence). The CDR3 region is CASSPRRTESSYEQYF. CDR3 coding DNA: TGTGCCAGTAGTCCCCGCCGGACCGAGAGCTCCTACGAGCAGTACTTC.

The gene calls are TRBV30 and TRBJ2-3, with 7 bases identical to TRBD2. V shed 2 bases and J 0 bases; nucleotides not matched to a gene: 5. Germline CDR1 and CDR2: GTSNPN and SVGIG (reference sequence). The CDR3 has 15 residues. CDR3 loop: CAWSLASGSTDTQYF. CDR3 nucleotide sequence: TGTGCCTGGAGTTTAGCTAGCGGTAGCACAGATACGCAGTATTTT.

The gene calls are TRBV5-1 and TRBJ2-7; unclear D gene. CDR1 SGHRS and CDR2 YFSETQ come from the germline V gene. The CDR3 loop spans 14 amino acids. Trimming left V 0 bases short and J 0 bases short, with 7 bases between. The CDR3 loop reads CASSLATASYEQYF. As DNA, the CDR3 is TGCGCCAGCAGCTTGGCCACGGCCTCCTACGAGCAGTACTTC.

The chain carries TRBV27 and TRBJ1-2; 7 nucleotides align to TRBD1. The CDR3 sequence is 14 residues long. The ends lost 5 bases at V and 2 bases at J; junction bases unmatched: 5. The germline V gene encodes CDR1 MNHEY and CDR2 SMNVEV (reference sequence). The CDR3 DNA sequence: TGTGCCAGCAGTACCCGGGGACAGAACTATGGCTACACCTTC. Its protein product is CASSTRGQNYGYTF.

The chain is built from TRBV28 and TRBJ2-7; the D gene is possibly TRBD1 (6 bases). In germline, CDR1 is MDHEN, CDR2 SYDVKM. V shed 2 bases and J shed 4 bases, with 24 bases lying between them. The CDR3 has 18 residues. CDR3 loop: CASSLDPSGRGVRYEQYF. CDR3 coding DNA: TGTGCCAGCAGTTTAGACCCCTCCGGCAGGGGCGTTCGATACGAGCAGTACTTC.

V gene TRBV29-1 combines with J gene TRBJ1-5, with 8 bases matching TRBD1. V was pared by 6 bases and J by 3 bases, with 13 bases of the junction left unmatched. Germline assignment: CDR1 SQVTM and CDR2 ANQGSEA. This CDR3 has 16 residues. CDR3: CSVAGTGGGPNQPQHF. Here the CDR3 DNA reads TGCAGCGTGGCCGGGACAGGTGGTGGGCCCAATCAGCCCCAGCATTTT.

J is TRBJ2-5 and V is TRBV2; 8 bases agree with TRBD1. Germline trimming cut 5 bases from V and 2 bases from J; bases unmatched to any gene: 10. CDR1 and CDR2 from the germline V gene are SNHLY and FYNNEI. The CDR3 contains 16 residues. In nucleotides, the CDR3 is TGTGCCAGCAGTTACCGCCGGGACAGGCTTCAAGAGACCCAGTACTTC. Residues: CASSYRRDRLQETQYF.

This sequence joins TRBV7-8 and TRBJ1-5; 9 bases are shared with TRBD1. The V segment lost 5 bases and the J segment 3 bases; nucleotides outside the gene matches: 17. The CDR3 is made up of 19 amino acids. Germline CDR1 is SGHVS and CDR2 is FQNEAQ. The CDR3 protein is CASSQGRRTGTGNNQPQHF. The CDR3 nucleotides are TGTGCCAGCAGCCAAGGGAGGCGGACCGGGACAGGGAACAATCAGCCCCAGCATTTT.

The chain joins TRBV11-2 to TRBJ2-3; a possible D gene is TRBD1 (6 bases). The CDR3 loop spans 15 amino acids. The V end was cut by 4 bases, the J end by 1 base, with 12 bases between. From germline, CDR1 is SGHAT and CDR2 FQNNGV. This chain's CDR3 is CASSSAGVRTDTQYF. The CDR3 bases are TGTGCCAGCAGCTCCGCAGGGGTACGCACAGATACGCAGTATTTT. Full variable domain (remainder filled in from reference TRBV11-2 and TRBJ2-3): EAGVAQSPRYKIIEKRQSVAFWCNPISGHATLYWYQQILGQGPKLLIQFQNNGVVDDSQLPKDRFSAERLKGVDSTLKIQPAKLEDSAVYLCASSSAGVRTDTQYFGPGTRLTVL.

This rearrangement joins TRBV5-4 to TRBJ2-1, with D possibly TRBD2 on 5 matching bases. The length of the CDR3 is 14 residues. Germline V gene sequence: CDR1 SGHNT, CDR2 YYREEE (reference sequence). V was shortened by 0 bases and J by 6 bases, with 10 bases between the two germline ends. The CDR3 loop reads CASSLEASSNEQFF. CDR3 coding DNA: TGTGCCAGCAGCTTGGAGGCTAGCAGCAATGAGCAGTTCTTC.

V usage is TRBV27 and J usage is TRBJ2-1; a possible D gene is TRBD2 (6 bases). Germline lookup yields CDR1 MNHEY and CDR2 SMNVEV (reference sequence). The V gene lost 5 bases and the J gene lost 2 bases, with 13 bases spanning the gap. The CDR3 has 15 residues. CDR3 bases: TGTGCCAGCAGTCTGTTGGGGGAGGCCTACAATGAGCAGTTCTTC. This encodes CASSLLGEAYNEQFF.

V and J are TRBV5-1 and TRBJ2-5; D unclear. Germline V lookup: CDR1 SGHRS, CDR2 YFSETQ. V lost 4 bases, J lost 4 bases, and 11 bases lay in between. The CDR3 is made up of 13 amino acids. CDR3 sequence: CASSVERRETQYF. CDR3 DNA: TGCGCCAGCAGCGTGGAGAGGCGAGAGACCCAGTACTTC.

This clone came up once. This chain connects TRBV7-9 to TRBJ2-2; the match to TRBD2 covers 9 bases. CDR1 is SEHNR and CDR2 is FQNEAQ in the germline V gene (reference sequence). The CDR3 covers 18 residues. V lost 5 bases to trimming and J lost 10 bases; unmatched junction nucleotides: 20. The CDR3 loop reads CASSLRPKREDLMEELFF. CDR3 nucleotides: TGTGCCAGCAGCCTACGCCCTAAGCGGGAGGATCTTATGGAGGAGCTGTTTTTT.

This chain connects TRBV5-5 to TRBJ2-1; either TRBD1 or TRBD2 may supply D (5 bases each). The V end was cut by 5 bases, the J end by 5 bases, with 23 bases between. Germline lookup yields CDR1 SGHKS and CDR2 YYEKEE (reference sequence). The CDR3 totals 17 residues. CDR3 residues: CASRGDGGPRLNNEQFF. The DNA for the CDR3 is TGTGCCAGCAGGGGGGATGGCGGCCCGCGCTTAAACAATGAGCAGTTCTTC. The full variable domain, in which reference TRBV5-5 and TRBJ2-1 provide the parts outside the CDR3, is DAGVTQSPTHLIKTRGQQVTLRCSPISGHKSVSWYQQVLGQGPQFIFQYYEKEERGRGNFPDRFSARQFPNYSSELNVNALLLGDSALYLCASRGDGGPRLNNEQFFGPGTRLTVL.

The genes are TRBV30 and TRBJ2-5, with D tentatively TRBD2 (5 bases). The V end was cut by 3 bases, the J end by 1 base, with 15 bases between. Germline CDR1 is GTSNPN and CDR2 is SVGIG (reference sequence). The CDR3 has 15 amino acids. CDR3 sequence (DNA): TGTGCCTGGAGACCCGGGCACCTAGCCCAAGAGACCCAGTACTTC. Residues: CAWRPGHLAQETQYF.

The V gene is TRBV5-4, the J gene TRBJ2-5, with D perhaps TRBD1 (6 bases). The CDR3 extends over 14 amino acids. V lost 3 bases and J 4 bases, leaving 13 bases between the germline ends. Germline V gene data show CDR1 as SGHNT and CDR2 as YYREEE (reference sequence). The CDR3 region is CASSYTGSGETQYF. Here the CDR3 DNA reads TGTGCCAGCAGCTACACAGGGTCGGGAGAGACCCAGTACTTC.

The DNA of the CDR3 is TGTGCCAGCAGCTTAGATCAGGGAACGGGGTACGAGCAGTACTTC. Translation: CASSLDQGTGYEQYF. V and J are TRBV7-2 and TRBJ2-7; D tentatively fits TRBD1 or TRBD2 (5 bases each). The germline V and J ends were trimmed by 1 base and 4 bases, with 14 bases remaining between them. The CDR3 covers 15 residues. CDR1 SGHTA and CDR2 FQGNSA come from the germline V gene.

This CDR3 reads CASSLEGGGRGQETQYF. The DNA for the CDR3 is TGTGCCAGCAGCCTAGAAGGGGGAGGGAGGGGACAAGAGACCCAGTACTTC. The chain couples TRBV2 to TRBJ2-5, with D possibly being TRBD2 (7 bases). The V gene's germline CDR1 is SNHLY and CDR2 FYNNEI. The CDR3 is 17 residues long. V shed 6 bases and J shed 2 bases, with 22 bases lying between them.

V gene TRBV11-3 combines with J gene TRBJ2-7; D not resolved. CDR1 is SGHNT and CDR2 is YENEEA in the germline V gene. Trimming stripped 0 bases from V and 2 bases from J, with 5 bases between. The CDR3 has 13 amino acids. CDR3 protein: CASSLEGPYEQYF. DNA of the CDR3: TGTGCCAGCAGCTTAGAGGGCCCCTACGAGCAGTACTTC.

This clone came up once. The chain uses TRBV5-1 and TRBJ2-4, with 13 bases identical to TRBD2. CDR3 length: 18 amino acids. In germline, CDR1 is SGHRS, CDR2 YFSETQ. V lost 3 bases and J lost 0; bases outside the gene matches: 6. CDR3 coding DNA: TGCGCCAGCAGCTACGGACTAGCGGGAGCGTCAGCCAAAAACATTCAGTACTTC. Translation gives CASSYGLAGASAKNIQYF.

CDR3 sequence reads: CASSQDLPATAGNTIYF. CDR3 nucleotides: TGTGCCAGCAGCCAAGATCTTCCAGCCACCGCTGGAAACACCATATATTTT. This sequence joins TRBV14 and TRBJ1-3; D unresolved. The CDR3 has 17 residues. The germline gives CDR1 SGHDN, CDR2 FVKESK. The germline V and J ends were trimmed by 0 bases and 2 bases, with 14 bases remaining between them.

This clone was detected only once. The chain uses TRBV28 and TRBJ2-7, with D unclear. Germline CDR1 reads MDHEN; CDR2 reads SYDVKM. The V gene lost 2 bases and the J gene lost 3 bases, with 5 bases spanning the gap. This CDR3 is built from 12 residues. The CDR3 loop reads CASSLADYEQYF. CDR3 nucleotide sequence: TGTGCCAGCAGTTTAGCGGACTACGAGCAGTACTTC.

Concerning this clone itself: Compared with germline, one end of the junction differs, possibly owing to a read error. This CDR3 is CASSPITGTKAEQYF. The CDR3 DNA follows: TGTGCTAGCAGCCCCATTACAGGGACCAAGGCCGAGCAGTACTTC. This chain connects TRBV7-7 to TRBJ2-7; maybe TRBD1 (6 bases). CDR3 length: 15 residues. From germline, CDR1 is SSHAT and CDR2 FNYEAQ (reference sequence). The variable domain in full, with the rest retrieved from reference TRBV7-7 and TRBJ2-7, is GAGVSQSPRYKVTKRGQDVTLRCDPISSHATLYWYQQALGQGPEFLTYFNYEAQPDKSGLPSDRFSAERPEGSISTLTIQRTEQRDSAMYRCASSPITGTKAEQYFGPGTRLTVT.

The chain has TRBV9 and TRBJ1-3; D is perhaps TRBD1 (5 bases). Germline CDR1 and CDR2: SGDLS and YYNGEE. This CDR3 region has 16 residues. The V end was cut by 0 bases, the J end by 4 bases, with 14 bases between. The DNA for the CDR3 is TGTGCCAGCAGCGTAGTGGGGACGACAAGCGGAAACACCATATATTTT. This translates into CASSVVGTTSGNTIYF.

The chain links TRBV7-3 to TRBJ2-1, with 8 nucleotides matching TRBD2. This CDR3 has 15 residues. After removal of 6 bases from V and 4 bases from J, the junction contained 8 bases not matched to a gene. Looked up from germline, CDR1 is SGHTA and CDR2 is FQGTGA. CDR3 protein: CASSRIAGNYNEQFF. The CDR3 DNA is TGTGCCAGCAGTCGCATAGCGGGAAATTACAATGAGCAGTTCTTC.

The DNA of the CDR3 is TGTGCCAGCAGCCAGTTGGGACAGGGGGGCACAGATACGCAGTATTTT. Protein: CASSQLGQGGTDTQYF. The chain recombines TRBV14 with TRBJ2-3; 11 bases fit TRBD1. After removal of 3 bases from V and 1 base from J, the junction contained 3 bases not matched to a gene. This CDR3 has 16 residues. Germline V CDR1 and CDR2: SGHDN, FVKESK.